Listed below are T cell receptor beta chains from one sample, sequenced in a study of blood T cells in healthy people across ages. TCRdb fed the 5' RACE reads into MiXCR, producing one record per CDR3 protein. Of 1.5 million to 2 million distinct CDR3 sequences listed, about 32% are singletons. Sequencing was carried out using blood. These receptors were collected from a woman in her 30s in good health. Both conserved end residues are part of each CDR3. D genes are given only for firm matches. The size field is filled for only some rows; it gives once, few, many or a size class.

>TRBJ2-7|TRBV20-1|TRBD1|few
CSAVPGQGLDEEYEQYF
TGCAGTGCTGTCCCGGGACAGGGTTTGGATGAAGAATACGAGCAGTACTTC
>TRBJ2-3|TRBV20-1|-|few
CSAPLEGPRVDTQYF
TGCAGTGCTCCACTGGAAGGGCCGCGCGTAGATACGCAGTATTTT
>TRBJ2-3|TRBV12-3/TRBV12-4|-|-
CASSPPASTDAQYF
TGTGCCAGCAGCCCTCCAGCGAGCACAGATGCGCAGTATTTT
>TRBJ2-7|TRBV27|-|many
CASSSGDTYEQYF
TGTGCCAGCAGTTCTGGGGATACCTACGAGCAGTACTTC
>TRBJ1-2|TRBV6-1|-|-
CASSFTGPGYGYTF
TGTGCCAGCAGCTTCACAGGGCCTGGGTATGGCTACACCTTC
>TRBJ1-2|TRBV20-1|-|-
CSARGEEPNNYGYTF
TGCAGTGCTAGAGGGGAGGAGCCCAACAACTATGGCTACACCTTC
>TRBJ1-2|TRBV10-3|TRBD1|many
CAISESTGGNGYTF
TGTGCCATCAGTGAGTCGACAGGGGGTAATGGCTACACCTTC
>TRBJ2-7|TRBV27|-|-
CASSPMTGEGYEQYF
TGTGCCAGCAGTCCTATGACAGGGGAGGGCTACGAGCAGTACTTC
>TRBJ2-6|TRBV9|-|few
CASSVGPSGPLSGANVLTF
TGTGCCAGCAGCGTAGGACCGTCGGGACCCCTCTCTGGGGCCAACGTCCTGACTTTC
>TRBJ1-5|TRBV12-3/TRBV12-4|-|-
CASSYKGGSNQPQHF
TGTGCCAGCAGCTATAAGGGGGGTAGCAATCAGCCCCAGCATTTT
>TRBJ2-7|TRBV27|-|-
CASKDWRRGPYEQYF
TGTGCCAGCAAAGATTGGCGGCGGGGACCCTACGAGCAGTACTTC
>TRBJ2-3|TRBV7-2|-|-
CASRSPGESAFTQYF
TGTGCCAGCAGGAGCCCGGGGGAATCGGCGTTTACGCAGTATTTT
>TRBJ1-2|TRBV4-2|-|-
CASSQDQTNYGYTF
TGTGCCAGCAGCCAAGACCAGACAAACTATGGCTACACCTTC
>TRBJ2-1|TRBV20-1|TRBD2|-
CSGASGSISYNEQFF
TGCAGTGGGGCTAGCGGGAGTATCTCCTACAATGAGCAGTTCTTC
>TRBJ1-2|TRBV12-3/TRBV12-4|-|-
CASRNDRNYGHTF
TGTGCCAGCAGAAACGACAGGAACTATGGCCACACCTTC
>TRBJ2-3|TRBV27|-|few
CASSPEWGRVADTQYF
TGTGCCAGCAGTCCAGAATGGGGAAGGGTGGCAGATACGCAGTATTTT
>TRBJ2-1|TRBV15|TRBD2|-
CATSRSPGRGAGNEQFF
TGTGCCACCAGCAGATCCCCCGGGCGGGGGGCCGGGAATGAGCAGTTCTTC
>TRBJ2-7|TRBV18|-|many
CASSPRAPYEQYF
TGTGCCAGCTCACCGCGTGCCCCTTACGAGCAGTACTTC
>TRBJ1-4|TRBV4-1|-|few
CASSQDPLRTTNEKLFF
TGCGCCAGCAGCCAAGATCCCCTCAGAACAACTAATGAAAAACTGTTTTTT
>TRBJ1-4|TRBV11-2|-|-
CASSGDGGLVTTNEKLFF
TGTGCCAGCAGCGGCGATGGGGGCCTCGTTACAACTAATGAAAAACTGTTTTTT
>TRBJ2-5|TRBV28|TRBD2|few
CASWGGTGEETQYF
TGTGCCAGCTGGGGGGGTACGGGGGAAGAGACCCAGTACTTC
>TRBJ2-3|TRBV9|-|-
CASTGDSLDTQYF
TGTGCCAGCACCGGGGATAGCTTGGATACGCAGTATTTT
>TRBJ1-5|TRBV12-3/TRBV12-4|-|few
CASSYGDPGGGNQPQHF
TGTGCCAGCAGTTATGGGGACCCCGGAGGAGGCAATCAGCCCCAGCATTTT
>TRBJ2-2|TRBV5-1|TRBD1|-
CASSLPGQGSNTGELFF
TGCGCCAGCAGCCTCCCGGGACAGGGGTCGAACACCGGGGAGCTGTTTTTT
>TRBJ2-5|TRBV6-1|-|-
CASSEGRQPGAQYF
TGTGCCAGCAGTGAAGGTCGGCAGCCCGGGGCCCAGTACTTC
>TRBJ2-5|TRBV3-1|TRBD2|few
CASSQIAGAGETQYF
TGTGCCAGCAGCCAAATAGCGGGGGCCGGGGAGACCCAGTACTTC
>TRBJ2-5|TRBV20-1|-|many
CSARGGPTETQYF
TGCAGTGCTAGGGGGGGCCCCACGGAGACCCAGTACTTC
>TRBJ1-4|TRBV15|-|-
CATSRGRGLGEKRFF
TGCGCCACCAGCAGAGGGCGGGGGCTTGGAGAAAAACGGTTTTTT
>TRBJ2-5|TRBV7-9|TRBD2|-
CASSVGLAGVWGETQYF
TGTGCCAGCAGCGTGGGACTAGCGGGAGTATGGGGGGAGACCCAGTACTTC